This entry lists 28 T cell receptor beta chains sequenced from one sample in a study of blood T cell repertoires in COVID-19. This table comes from immunoSEQ multiplex PCR, and its TCRdb copy is limited to in-frame clones, with some not included. The sample carries some 180,000 clones, around 80% recorded once. The sequenced sample consisted of peripheral blood. The receptor source for this set is a human donor in a cohort sampled during active COVID-19.

V is TRBV29-1 and J is TRBJ1-1, with 9 bases identical to TRBD1. Per the germline V gene, CDR1 is SQVTM and CDR2 is ANQGSEA. CDR3 size: 13 residues. With 7 bases clipped from V and 1 base from J, the junction kept 4 bases outside the gene matches. In DNA form, the CDR3 reads TGCAGCGCCATACAGGGGGCGAACACTGAAGCTTTCTTT. Protein sequence: CSAIQGANTEAFF.

The chain employs TRBV28 and TRBJ2-7; D perhaps matches TRBD2 (5 bases). V was cut by 2 bases and J by 6 bases, with 11 bases left in between. This CDR3 spans 13 amino acids. CDR1 and CDR2 (germline): MDHEN, SYDVKM. The CDR3 is CASSLGRRPEQYF. In nucleotides, the CDR3 is TGTGCCAGCAGTTTAGGGAGACGCCCCGAGCAGTACTTC. Looking up the rest from reference TRBV28 and TRBJ2-7 gives the full variable domain: DVKVTQSSRYLVKRTGEKVFLECVQDMDHENMFWYRQDPGLGLRLIYFSYDVKMKEKGDIPEGYSVSREKKERFSLILESASTNQTSMYLCASSLGRRPEQYFGPGTRLTVT.

The chain is built from TRBV4-1 and TRBJ2-1, with 7 bases lining up with TRBD2. Germline V CDR1 and CDR2: MGHRA, YSYEKL. This CDR3 is 16 amino acids long. The junction had 8 bases not matched to a gene; V was cut back by 6 bases and J by 0 bases. Here the CDR3 DNA reads TGCGCCAGCAGTAAAAGCGGGGCCAGCTCCTACAATGAGCAGTTCTTC. The encoded protein is CASSKSGASSYNEQFF.

This clone was detected a few times. The chain combines TRBV5-6 with TRBJ2-5, with D perhaps TRBD1 (5 bases). Deletions cut 0 bases from V and 3 bases from J, with 9 bases between. The germline gives CDR1 SGHDT, CDR2 YYEEEE. CDR3 size: 14 residues. This CDR3 is CASSLAFREETQYF. CDR3 DNA sequence: TGTGCCAGCAGCTTGGCCTTCAGGGAAGAGACCCAGTACTTC.

This chain uses TRBV29-1 with TRBJ2-1, with 13 bases lining up with TRBD2. Looked up from germline, CDR1 is SQVTM and CDR2 is ANQGSEA. V was pared by 3 bases and J by 12 bases, with 8 bases of the junction left unmatched. The CDR3 consists of 14 residues. This CDR3 reads CSVDGTSGNMGQFF. DNA of the CDR3: TGCAGCGTTGATGGGACTAGCGGGAATATGGGGCAGTTCTTC.

J is TRBJ2-1 and V is TRBV5-4; TRBD2 matches 9 bases. Germline V gene data show CDR1 as SGHNT and CDR2 as YYREEE (reference sequence). Trimming at V came to 4 bases and at J to 5 bases, leaving 7 bases not matched to a gene. The CDR3 is 15 amino acids. CDR3 bases: TGTGCCAGCAGCAACCTCGCGGGAGGGGACAATGAGCAGTTCTTC. Its protein product is CASSNLAGGDNEQFF. Filled out from reference TRBV5-4 and TRBJ2-1, the complete variable domain reads ETGVTQSPTHLIKTRGQQVTLRCSSQSGHNTVSWYQQALGQGPQFIFQYYREEENGRGNFPPRFSGLQFPNYSSELNVNALELDDSALYLCASSNLAGGDNEQFFGPGTRLTVL.

This sequence joins TRBV5-1 and TRBJ2-2, with TRBD2 identical over 13 bases. J was trimmed by 2 bases and V by 6 bases; bases with no gene match: 7. The CDR3 has 17 amino acids. Germline V gene sequence: CDR1 SGHRS, CDR2 YFSETQ. The CDR3 DNA reads TGCGCCAGCAAATGGACTAGCGGGAGCCCAAACACCGGGGAGCTGTTTTTT. This sequence encodes CASKWTSGSPNTGELFF.

The chain combines TRBV28 with TRBJ1-2; D unclear. This CDR3 is 15 amino acids long. In germline, CDR1 is MDHEN, CDR2 SYDVKM. Trimming took 5 bases from V and 2 from J, leaving 15 bases between them. In nucleotides, the CDR3 is TGTGCCAGCAGTACACCGCACCGCAACAACTATGGCTACACCTTC. Translated, it gives CASSTPHRNNYGYTF.

V usage is TRBV14 and J usage is TRBJ2-2; D uncertain. This CDR3 has 16 residues. Trimming cost V 2 bases and J 1 base, with 11 bases left between them. CDR1 and CDR2 (germline): SGHDN, FVKESK. CDR3 bases: TGTGCCAGCAGCCAATTCCGCGTGCGGAACACCGGGGAGCTGTTTTTT. Protein product: CASSQFRVRNTGELFF.

The chain employs TRBV27 and TRBJ2-2; 7 bases agree with TRBD1. Unmatched junction bases numbered 3, after V lost 2 bases and J lost 0 bases. The CDR3 is 16 residues long. Germline V gives CDR1 MNHEY, CDR2 SMNVEV (reference sequence). The CDR3 sequence is CASSLGTAPNTGELFF. DNA for the CDR3: TGTGCCAGCAGTTTAGGGACAGCTCCGAACACCGGGGAGCTGTTTTTT.

The rearrangement links TRBV19 to TRBJ2-7; no clear D gene. Trimming removed 1 base at V and 1 base at J, with 8 bases between. Germline lookup yields CDR1 LNHDA and CDR2 SQIVND (reference sequence). The length of the CDR3 is 14 residues. DNA of the CDR3: TGTGCCAGTAGTATAGTAAACGGGTCCTACGAGCAGTACTTC. The encoded protein is CASSIVNGSYEQYF.

This clone was found once. The chain recombines TRBV4-2 with TRBJ2-5; a weak D match, TRBD2 (6 bases). The germline V gene encodes CDR1 LGHNA and CDR2 YNFKEQ. Trimming removed 0 bases at V and 3 bases at J, with 11 bases between. The length of the CDR3 is 15 residues. The CDR3 DNA reads TGTGCCAGCAGCCAAGACGAACTAGCAAAAGAGACCCAGTACTTC. Translated: CASSQDELAKETQYF.

The J gene is TRBJ2-7, the V gene TRBV6-1; 10 bases map to TRBD2. Germline V gene lookup returns CDR1 MNHNS and CDR2 SASEGT. The CDR3 sequence is 17 residues long. V shed 0 bases and J 1 base; nucleotides not matched to a gene: 6. CDR3 region: CASSEANLAGVSYEQYF. The CDR3 DNA reads TGTGCCAGCAGTGAAGCGAACCTAGCGGGAGTATCCTACGAGCAGTACTTC.

The chain recombines TRBV7-2 with TRBJ2-5, with TRBD1 matching 7 bases. This CDR3 contains 14 residues. Germline V gene sequence: CDR1 SGHTA, CDR2 FQGNSA. The trim removed 4 bases at V and 4 bases at J, leaving 6 bases unmatched. The chain's CDR3 is CASSSTGFRETQYF. CDR3 nucleotides: TGTGCCAGCAGCTCGACAGGGTTTAGAGAGACCCAGTACTTC. Supplemented by reference TRBV7-2 and TRBJ2-5, the full variable domain reads GAGVSQSPSNKVTEKGKDVELRCDPISGHTALYWYRQSLGQGLEFLIYFQGNSAPDKSGLPSDRFSAERTGGSVSTLTIQRTQQEDSAVYLCASSSTGFRETQYFGPGTRLLVL.

The chain recombines TRBV11-3 with TRBJ1-1, with D maybe TRBD1 (5 bases). V gave up 4 bases and J gave up 1 base, with 7 bases separating them. Germline CDR1 reads SGHNT; CDR2 reads YENEEA. The CDR3 has 13 residues. DNA of the CDR3: TGTGCCAGCAGCTCCACAGGGAACACTGAAGCTTTCTTT. Its protein is CASSSTGNTEAFF.

The genes are TRBV10-3 and TRBJ1-6; possible D gene TRBD1, 6 bases. CDR1 and CDR2 from the germline V gene are ENHRY and SYGVKD. V was clipped by 2 bases and J by 5 bases, with 7 bases between them. The length of the CDR3 is 14 residues. In nucleotides, the CDR3 is TGTGCCATCAGTGAGACAGGGAATAATTCACCCCTCCACTTT. This encodes CAISETGNNSPLHF.

The J gene is TRBJ1-1, the V gene TRBV5-8; TRBD1 matches at 7 bases. CDR3 length: 12 amino acids. The V segment lost 5 bases and the J segment 7 bases; nucleotides outside the gene matches: 5. CDR1 is SGHTS, CDR2 YDEGEE, per germline. The CDR3 coding sequence is TGTGCCAGCAGAGGGGGCGCGGTTGAAGCTTTCTTT. Protein sequence: CASRGGAVEAFF.

The chain uses TRBV5-1 and TRBJ2-3; D might be TRBD1 (6 bases). Germline loops: CDR1 SGHRS, CDR2 YFSETQ. Between the trimmed V and J ends, which lost 4 bases and 2 bases, there was a span of 8 bases. The CDR3 sequence is 13 residues long. CDR3 DNA: TGCGCCAGCAGCACAGGGACCACAGATACGCAGTATTTT. Protein sequence: CASSTGTTDTQYF.

The chain is built from TRBV7-2 and TRBJ2-7; TRBD1 agrees at 8 bases. V trimming: 5 bases; J trimming: 0 bases; junction bases outside the gene matches: 3. Germline V gene sequence: CDR1 SGHTA, CDR2 FQGNSA. This CDR3 is built from 14 residues. This CDR3 is CASSVDRGSYEQYF. The CDR3 DNA reads as TGTGCCAGCAGCGTCGACAGGGGCTCCTACGAGCAGTACTTC.

This clone appeared a single time. V gene TRBV28 combines with J gene TRBJ2-2, with 8 nucleotides matching TRBD2. The CDR3 extends over 16 amino acids. CDR1 and CDR2 (germline): MDHEN, SYDVKM. V lost 1 base, J lost 2 bases, and 3 bases stayed unmatched. Here the CDR3 DNA reads TGTGCCAGCAGTTTATCCGGGAGGGGCAACACCGGGGAGCTGTTTTTT. It encodes CASSLSGRGNTGELFF.

This rearrangement joins TRBV2 to TRBJ2-2, with 8 bases identical to TRBD2. The ends lost 3 bases at V and 7 bases at J; junction bases unmatched: 10. CDR3 length: 16 amino acids. Germline-derived CDR1 and CDR2 are SNHLY and FYNNEI. CDR3 amino acids: CASSDESGRLGGELFF. Written as DNA, the CDR3 is TGTGCCAGCAGTGACGAGAGCGGGAGATTGGGCGGGGAGCTGTTTTTT.

The chain combines TRBV19 with TRBJ1-6, with D unresolved. V was pared by 4 bases and J by 3 bases, with 13 bases between. There are 16 residues in the CDR3. From germline, CDR1 is LNHDA and CDR2 SQIVND (reference sequence). CDR3 sequence (DNA): TGTGCCAGTAGTAGCGCAGCGCAGAACTATAATTCACCCCTCCACTTT. Translation gives CASSSAAQNYNSPLHF.

The J gene is TRBJ2-7, the V gene TRBV28; D not certain. The germline gives CDR1 MDHEN, CDR2 SYDVKM. The V end lost 3 bases, the J end lost 2 bases, and 11 bases lay between the germline ends. The length of the CDR3 is 14 residues. The CDR3 DNA sequence: TGTGCCAGCAGTTTTTTCACAGAAACCTACGAGCAGTACTTC. Translation: CASSFFTETYEQYF.

The chain joins TRBV19 to TRBJ2-7; D may be TRBD1 (7 bases). CDR3 length equals 15 residues. Trimming cost V 3 bases and J 6 bases, with 18 bases left between them. CDR1 is LNHDA, CDR2 SQIVND, per germline (reference sequence). DNA for the CDR3: TGTGCCAGTAGTATGCCAGGGGGAGGTTTGGGCGAGCAGTACTTC. Amino acids: CASSMPGGGLGEQYF.

The V gene is TRBV2, the J gene TRBJ1-6; 8 bases align to TRBD1. Germline V gene sequence: CDR1 SNHLY, CDR2 FYNNEI. With V trimmed by 6 bases and J by 9 bases, 4 bases remained unmatched. CDR3 length: 13 amino acids. The CDR3 spells CASSSDRVSPLHF. CDR3 sequence (DNA): TGTGCCAGCAGCTCGGACAGGGTTTCACCCCTCCACTTT. The whole variable domain, filled in from reference TRBV2 and TRBJ1-6, reads EPEVTQTPSHQVTQMGQEVILRCVPISNHLYFYWYRQILGQKVEFLVSFYNNEISEKSEIFDDQFSVERPDGSNFTLKIRSTKLEDSAMYFCASSSDRVSPLHFGNGTRLTVT.

V and J are TRBV6-6 and TRBJ2-6; 10 bases fit TRBD1. This CDR3 spans 17 amino acids. The V gene's germline CDR1 is MNHNY and CDR2 SVGAGI (reference sequence). After removal of 7 bases from V and 0 bases from J, the junction contained 6 bases not matched to a gene. CDR3 residues: CASNRQGAYSGANVLTF. The CDR3 nucleotides read TGTGCCAGCAATCGACAGGGGGCCTACTCTGGGGCCAACGTCCTGACTTTC.

This chain connects TRBV24-1 to TRBJ2-1; 7 nucleotides agree with TRBD1. The J segment lost 2 bases and the V segment lost 3 bases, leaving 0 bases of the junction unmatched. CDR3 length: 14 residues. Germline-derived CDR1 and CDR2 are KGHDR and SFDVKD. The CDR3 nucleotides read TGTGCCACCAGTGATACAGGGGCCTACAATGAGCAGTTCTTC. Protein sequence: CATSDTGAYNEQFF.

V usage is TRBV19 and J usage is TRBJ2-3, with 11 bases that match TRBD2. Germline V gene sequence: CDR1 LNHDA, CDR2 SQIVND (reference sequence). This CDR3 contains 15 residues. Trimming removed 8 bases from V and 2 bases from J; junction bases left unmatched: 6. The CDR3 DNA reads as TGTGCCAGTGCGCGACTAGCGGGATTCACAGATACGCAGTATTTT. Its translation: CASARLAGFTDTQYF.